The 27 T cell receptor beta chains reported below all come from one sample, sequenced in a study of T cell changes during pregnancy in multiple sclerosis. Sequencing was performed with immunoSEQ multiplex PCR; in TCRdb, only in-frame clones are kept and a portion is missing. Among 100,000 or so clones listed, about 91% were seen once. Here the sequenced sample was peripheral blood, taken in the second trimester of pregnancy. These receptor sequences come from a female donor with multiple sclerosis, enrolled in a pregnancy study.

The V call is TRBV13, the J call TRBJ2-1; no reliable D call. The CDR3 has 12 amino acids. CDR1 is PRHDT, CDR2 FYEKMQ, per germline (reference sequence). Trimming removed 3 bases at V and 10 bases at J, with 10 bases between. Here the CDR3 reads CASSFVSLEQFF. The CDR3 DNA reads TGTGCCAGCAGCTTTGTGTCGCTAGAGCAGTTCTTC.

The CDR3 coding sequence is TGTGCCAGCAGCGACAGGAACACCGGGGAGCTGTTTTTT. Amino acid sequence: CASSDRNTGELFF. The chain is built from TRBV6-1 and TRBJ2-2; possible D gene TRBD1, 5 bases. The V end was cut by 6 bases, the J end by 1 base, with 6 bases between. CDR3 length equals 13 residues. CDR1 is MNHNS, CDR2 SASEGT, per germline.

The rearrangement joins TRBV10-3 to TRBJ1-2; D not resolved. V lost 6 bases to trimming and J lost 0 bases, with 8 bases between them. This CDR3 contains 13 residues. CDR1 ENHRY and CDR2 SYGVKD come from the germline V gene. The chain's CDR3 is CAIRQTSNYGYTF. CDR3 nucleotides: TGTGCCATCAGACAGACCTCTAACTATGGCTACACCTTC.

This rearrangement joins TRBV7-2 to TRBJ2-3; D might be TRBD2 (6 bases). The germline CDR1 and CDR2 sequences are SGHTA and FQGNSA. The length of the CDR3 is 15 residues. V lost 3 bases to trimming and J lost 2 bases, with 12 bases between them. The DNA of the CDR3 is TGTGCCAGCAGCTTTATCGGGAGTTCCACAGATACGCAGTATTTT. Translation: CASSFIGSSTDTQYF.

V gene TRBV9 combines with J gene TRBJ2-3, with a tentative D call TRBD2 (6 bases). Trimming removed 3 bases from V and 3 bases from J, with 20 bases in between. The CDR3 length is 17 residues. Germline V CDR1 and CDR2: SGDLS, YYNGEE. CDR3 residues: CASSAKAGPSRTDTQYF. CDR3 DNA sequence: TGTGCCAGCAGCGCCAAAGCGGGTCCCTCAAGGACAGATACGCAGTATTTT. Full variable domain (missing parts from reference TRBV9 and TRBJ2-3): DSGVTQTPKHLITATGQRVTLRCSPRSGDLSVYWYQQSLDQGLQFLIQYYNGEERAKGNILERFSAQQFPDLHSELNLSSLELGDSALYFCASSAKAGPSRTDTQYFGPGTRLTVL.

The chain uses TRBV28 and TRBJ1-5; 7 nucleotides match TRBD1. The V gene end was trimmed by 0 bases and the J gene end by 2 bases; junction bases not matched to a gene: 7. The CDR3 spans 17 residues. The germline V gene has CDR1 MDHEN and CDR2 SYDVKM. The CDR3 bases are TGTGCCAGCAGTTTATGGATCGGCAGGGGGGGCAATCAGCCCCAGCATTTT. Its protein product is CASSLWIGRGGNQPQHF.

As DNA, the CDR3 is TGTGCCAGTAGTAGGGCCCTGGGAGGCTACGAGCAGTACTTC. This translates into CASSRALGGYEQYF. The chain links TRBV19 to TRBJ2-7, with D perhaps matching TRBD2 (6 bases). The CDR3 loop spans 14 amino acids. V was shortened by 4 bases and J by 3 bases, with 13 bases between the two germline ends. Germline loops: CDR1 LNHDA, CDR2 SQIVND (reference sequence).

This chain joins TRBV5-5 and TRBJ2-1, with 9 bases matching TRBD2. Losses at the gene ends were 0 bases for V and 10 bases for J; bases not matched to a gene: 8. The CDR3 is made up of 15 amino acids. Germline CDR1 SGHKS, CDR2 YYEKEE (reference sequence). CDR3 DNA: TGTGCCAGCAGCTTGGAAGCGGGAGGACCCGAAGAGCAGTTCTTC. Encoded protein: CASSLEAGGPEEQFF.

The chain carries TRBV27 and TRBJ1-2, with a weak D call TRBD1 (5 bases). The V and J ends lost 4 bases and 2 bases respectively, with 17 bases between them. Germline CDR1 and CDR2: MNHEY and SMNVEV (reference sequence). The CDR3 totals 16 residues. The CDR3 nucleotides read TGTGCCAGCAGTTCCCCCAGGGTAGGCGGAAACTATGGCTACACCTTC. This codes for CASSSPRVGGNYGYTF.

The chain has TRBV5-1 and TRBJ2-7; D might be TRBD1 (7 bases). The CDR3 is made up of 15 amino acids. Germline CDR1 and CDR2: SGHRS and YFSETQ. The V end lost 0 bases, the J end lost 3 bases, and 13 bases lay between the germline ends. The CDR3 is CASSLAGQGGYEQYF. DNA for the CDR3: TGCGCCAGCAGCTTGGCCGGGCAGGGGGGCTACGAGCAGTACTTC.

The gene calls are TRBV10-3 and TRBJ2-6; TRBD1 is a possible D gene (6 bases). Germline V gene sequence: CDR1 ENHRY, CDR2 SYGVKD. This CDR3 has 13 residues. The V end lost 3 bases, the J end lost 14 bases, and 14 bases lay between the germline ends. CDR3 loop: CAISEGRGPFLTF. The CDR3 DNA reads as TGTGCCATCAGTGAAGGCAGGGGCCCCTTCCTGACTTTC.

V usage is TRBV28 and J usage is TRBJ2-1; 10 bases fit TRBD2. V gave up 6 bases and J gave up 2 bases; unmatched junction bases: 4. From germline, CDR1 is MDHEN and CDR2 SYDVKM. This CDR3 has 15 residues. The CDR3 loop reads CASRAGTSAYNEQFF. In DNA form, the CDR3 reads TGTGCCAGCAGAGCCGGGACTAGCGCCTACAATGAGCAGTTCTTC.

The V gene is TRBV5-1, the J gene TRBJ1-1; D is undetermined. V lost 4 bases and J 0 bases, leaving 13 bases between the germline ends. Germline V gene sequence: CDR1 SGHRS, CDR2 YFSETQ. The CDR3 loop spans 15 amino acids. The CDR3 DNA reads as TGCGCCAGCAGCGGGCTTGTTGGTGTGAACACTGAAGCTTTCTTT. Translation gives CASSGLVGVNTEAFF.

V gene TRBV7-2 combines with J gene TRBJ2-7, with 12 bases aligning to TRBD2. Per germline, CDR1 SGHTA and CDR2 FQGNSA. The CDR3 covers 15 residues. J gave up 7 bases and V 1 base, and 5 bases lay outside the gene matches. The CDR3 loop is CASSLELAGGGEQYF. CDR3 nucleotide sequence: TGTGCCAGCAGCTTAGAGCTAGCGGGAGGGGGGGAGCAGTACTTC.

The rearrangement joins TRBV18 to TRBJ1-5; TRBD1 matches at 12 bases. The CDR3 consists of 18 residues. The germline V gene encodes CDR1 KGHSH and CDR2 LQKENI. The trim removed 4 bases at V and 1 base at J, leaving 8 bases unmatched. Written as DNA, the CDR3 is TGTGCCAGCTCACTCCGGGACAGGGGGCTGGGAAGCAATCAGCCCCAGCATTTT. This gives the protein CASSLRDRGLGSNQPQHF. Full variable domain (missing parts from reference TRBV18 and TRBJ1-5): NAGVMQNPRHLVRRRGQEARLRCSPMKGHSHVYWYRQLPEEGLKFMVYLQKENIIDESGMPKERFSAEFPKEGPSILRIQQVVRGDSAAYFCASSLRDRGLGSNQPQHFGDGTRLSIL.

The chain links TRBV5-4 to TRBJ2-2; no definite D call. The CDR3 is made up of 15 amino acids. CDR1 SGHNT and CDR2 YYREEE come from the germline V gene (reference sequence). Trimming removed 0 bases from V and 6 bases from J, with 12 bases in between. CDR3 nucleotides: TGTGCCAGCAGCTTGGCTGGTCTGGCTCCCGGGGAGCTGTTTTTT. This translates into CASSLAGLAPGELFF.

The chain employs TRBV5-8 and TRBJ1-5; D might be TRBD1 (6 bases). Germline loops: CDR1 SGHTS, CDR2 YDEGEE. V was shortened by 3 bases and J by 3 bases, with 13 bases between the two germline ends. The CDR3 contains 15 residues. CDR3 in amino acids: CASSSGQFPNQPQHF. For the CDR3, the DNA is TGTGCCAGCAGCTCCGGACAGTTTCCCAATCAGCCCCAGCATTTT.

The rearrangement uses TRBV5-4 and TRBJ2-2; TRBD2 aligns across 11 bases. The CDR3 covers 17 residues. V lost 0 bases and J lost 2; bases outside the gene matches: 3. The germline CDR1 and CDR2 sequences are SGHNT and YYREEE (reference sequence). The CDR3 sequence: CASSLDSGRANTGELFF. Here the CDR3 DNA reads TGTGCCAGCAGCTTGGATAGCGGGAGGGCTAACACCGGGGAGCTGTTTTTT.

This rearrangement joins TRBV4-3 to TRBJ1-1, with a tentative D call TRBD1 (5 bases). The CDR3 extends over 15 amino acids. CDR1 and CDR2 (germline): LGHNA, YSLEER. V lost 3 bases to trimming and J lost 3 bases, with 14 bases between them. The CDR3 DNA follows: TGCGCCAGCAGCCAGTATTTGGGGGGGGACACTGAAGCTTTCTTT. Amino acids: CASSQYLGGDTEAFF.

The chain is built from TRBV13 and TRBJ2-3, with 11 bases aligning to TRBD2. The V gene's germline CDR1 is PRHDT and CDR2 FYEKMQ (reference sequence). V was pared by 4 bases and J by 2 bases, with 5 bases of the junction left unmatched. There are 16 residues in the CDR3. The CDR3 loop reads CASSSTSGATTDTQYF. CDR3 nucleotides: TGTGCCAGCAGCTCGACTAGCGGGGCGACCACAGATACGCAGTATTTT. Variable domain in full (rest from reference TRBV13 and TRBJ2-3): AAGVIQSPRHLIKEKRETATLKCYPIPRHDTVYWYQQGPGQDPQFLISFYEKMQSDKGSIPDRFSAQQFSDYHSELNMSSLELGDSALYFCASSSTSGATTDTQYFGPGTRLTVL.

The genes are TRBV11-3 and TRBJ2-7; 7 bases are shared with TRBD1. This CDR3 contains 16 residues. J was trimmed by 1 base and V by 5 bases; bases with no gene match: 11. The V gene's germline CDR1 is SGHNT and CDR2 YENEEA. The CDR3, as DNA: TGTGCCAGCAGCCCTAGGGGGACAGTCAGATCCTACGAGCAGTACTTC. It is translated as CASSPRGTVRSYEQYF.

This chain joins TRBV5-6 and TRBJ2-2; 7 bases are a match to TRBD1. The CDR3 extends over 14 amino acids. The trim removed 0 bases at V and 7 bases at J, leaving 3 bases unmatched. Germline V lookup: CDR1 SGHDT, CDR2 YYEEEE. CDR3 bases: TGTGCCAGCAGCTTGGGAGGGGGCGGCGGGGAGCTGTTTTTT. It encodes CASSLGGGGGELFF.

The CDR3 loop is CASSQVDSWRYEQYF. CDR3 sequence (DNA): TGTGCCAGCAGCCAAGTGGACAGCTGGAGGTACGAGCAGTACTTC. The rearrangement links TRBV14 to TRBJ2-7, with D maybe TRBD1 (6 bases). Germline CDR1 SGHDN, CDR2 FVKESK. The ends were cut back, 1 base at V and 4 bases at J, with 14 bases in the middle. This CDR3 has 15 amino acids.

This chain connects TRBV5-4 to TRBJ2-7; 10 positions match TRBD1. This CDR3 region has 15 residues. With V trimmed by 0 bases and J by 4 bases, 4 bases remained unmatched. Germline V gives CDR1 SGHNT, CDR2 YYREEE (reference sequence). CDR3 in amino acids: CASSLGVGQGYEQYF. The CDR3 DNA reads TGTGCCAGCAGCTTGGGGGTGGGACAGGGGTACGAGCAGTACTTC.

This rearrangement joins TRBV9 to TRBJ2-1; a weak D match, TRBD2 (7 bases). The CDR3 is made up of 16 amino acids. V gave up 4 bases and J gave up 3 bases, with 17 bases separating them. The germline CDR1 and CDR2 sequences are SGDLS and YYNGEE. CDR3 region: CASSYNLGGDYNEQFF. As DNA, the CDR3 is TGTGCCAGCAGCTACAATCTAGGGGGGGACTACAATGAGCAGTTCTTC.

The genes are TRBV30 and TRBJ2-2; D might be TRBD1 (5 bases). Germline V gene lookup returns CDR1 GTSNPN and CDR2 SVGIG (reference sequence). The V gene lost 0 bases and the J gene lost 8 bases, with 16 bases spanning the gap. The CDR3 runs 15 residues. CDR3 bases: TGTGCCTGGAGTGTACTGGGCAGGGTGGGTGGGGAGCTGTTTTTT. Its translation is CAWSVLGRVGGELFF.

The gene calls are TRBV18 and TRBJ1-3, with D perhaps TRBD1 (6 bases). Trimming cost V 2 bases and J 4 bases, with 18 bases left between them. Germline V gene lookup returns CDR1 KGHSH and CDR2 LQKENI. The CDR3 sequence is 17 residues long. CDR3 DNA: TGTGCCAGCTCACCATCCCCAATTACAGGGTACGGAAACACCATATATTTT. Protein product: CASSPSPITGYGNTIYF.